This T cell receptor (beta chain) was documented in a study of blood T cells in healthy people across ages. Broader study findings: Researchers deemed the diversity estimates from one million T cells underestimates. Leaving the PBMCs unsorted stopped any conclusive comparison of naive versus antigen-experienced cells. The study found more naive CD4+ cells and higher diversity in long-lived than aged donors.

A second PCR of about 7 to 12 cycles used a sample-barcoded 5' primer and a J-beta primer mix. TCRdb passed the 5' RACE reads through MiXCR, listing each CDR3 protein once. The repertoire holds over 1,300,000 distinct CDR3 sequences, with roughly 64% as singletons. About this clonotype itself: Antigen specificity is unknown.

The sample consisted of blood. The clonotype was recovered from a man aged 18 to 30 in good health.

The CDR3 here is CASSARDIAYNEQFF. Written as DNA, the CDR3 is TGTGCCAGCAGCGCCCGGGACATCGCCTACAATGAGCAGTTCTTC. The genes are TRBV7-9 and TRBJ2-1; a weak D match, TRBD1 (6 bases). The CDR3 is made up of 15 amino acids. Germline CDR1 is SEHNR and CDR2 is FQNEAQ (reference sequence). V was trimmed by 5 bases and J by 2 bases, leaving 13 bases between them.